Listed below are T cell receptor beta chains from one sample, sequenced in a study of blood T cell repertoires in COVID-19. The assay was immunoSEQ multiplex PCR, and TCRdb's table has in-frame clones only and misses some. The table includes under 95,000 clones, 88% detected once. The sample consisted of peripheral blood. The receptors come from a human donor in a cohort sampled during active COVID-19. CDR3s include the opening cysteine and the closing phenylalanine or tryptophan. Each record gives: D gene, clone size, V gene, J gene, CDR3 protein, CDR3 DNA. The D gene is left open where the match is weak. Size tells how often a clone was seen (once, few, many) or the class of an expanded clone, and some rows leave it out.

>TRBD1|NA|TRBV19|TRBJ1-5
CASSIGARTGKNQPQHF
TGTGCCAGTAGTATAGGGGCTCGGACAGGGAAAAATCAGCCCCAGCATTTT
>NA|few|TRBV10-1|TRBJ2-7
CASSGSSSYEQYF
TGCGCCAGCAGTGGGTCCAGCTCCTACGAGCAGTACTTC
>TRBD2|NA|TRBV7-2|TRBJ2-1
CASSSQTSGGGEQFF
TGTGCCAGCAGCTCCCAGACTAGCGGGGGGGGAGAGCAGTTCTTC
>TRBD1|NA|TRBV9|TRBJ1-5
CASSGTGAQPQHF
TGTGCCAGCAGCGGAACAGGGGCTCAGCCCCAGCATTTT
>NA|NA|TRBV7-9|TRBJ2-5
CASSLAWQQETQYF
TGTGCCAGCAGCTTAGCTTGGCAACAAGAGACCCAGTACTTC
>TRBD1|NA|TRBV30|TRBJ1-1
CAWSRTGFMNTEAFF
TGTGCCTGGAGTCGGACAGGATTTATGAACACTGAAGCTTTCTTT
>TRBD1|NA|TRBV5-8|TRBJ1-4
CASSRLLDRGYRNEKLFF
TGTGCCAGCAGCCGTTTGCTAGACAGGGGGTATCGAAATGAAAAACTGTTTTTT
>NA|NA|TRBV6-2/TRBV6-3|TRBJ2-1
CASSYRLAWYEQFF
TGTGCCAGCAGTTACCGCCTAGCGTGGTATGAGCAGTTCTTC
>NA|NA|TRBV7-2|TRBJ1-1
CANGRDMNTEAFF
TGTGCCAATGGCAGGGACATGAACACTGAAGCTTTCTTT
>TRBD1|NA|TRBV6-2/TRBV6-3|TRBJ1-6
CASSSVGTGYNSPLHF
TGTGCCAGCAGTTCCGTCGGGACAGGGTACAATTCACCCCTCCACTTT
>NA|NA|TRBV6-2/TRBV6-3|TRBJ2-2
CASSYTQGNTGELFF
TGTGCCAGCAGTTATACGCAGGGCAACACCGGGGAGCTGTTTTTT
>TRBD1|NA|TRBV10-3|TRBJ1-3
CAISDRTGASGNTIYF
TGTGCCATCAGTGATAGGACAGGAGCCTCTGGAAACACCATATATTTT
>NA|NA|TRBV19|TRBJ2-2
CASSILLHTGELFF
TGTGCCAGTAGTATTCTACTGCACACCGGGGAGCTGTTTTTT
>TRBD2|NA|TRBV19|TRBJ2-2
CASGEGLEDYTGELFF
TGTGCCAGTGGGGAGGGGCTAGAGGATTACACCGGGGAGCTGTTTTTT
>TRBD1|NA|TRBV4-1|TRBJ2-7
CASSQSPTGAYEQYF
TGCGCCAGCAGCCAAAGCCCGACAGGGGCCTACGAGCAGTACTTC
>TRBD1|NA|TRBV2|TRBJ1-6
CASSHRDSLWPLHF
TGTGCCAGCAGCCACCGGGACAGCCTTTGGCCCCTCCACTTT